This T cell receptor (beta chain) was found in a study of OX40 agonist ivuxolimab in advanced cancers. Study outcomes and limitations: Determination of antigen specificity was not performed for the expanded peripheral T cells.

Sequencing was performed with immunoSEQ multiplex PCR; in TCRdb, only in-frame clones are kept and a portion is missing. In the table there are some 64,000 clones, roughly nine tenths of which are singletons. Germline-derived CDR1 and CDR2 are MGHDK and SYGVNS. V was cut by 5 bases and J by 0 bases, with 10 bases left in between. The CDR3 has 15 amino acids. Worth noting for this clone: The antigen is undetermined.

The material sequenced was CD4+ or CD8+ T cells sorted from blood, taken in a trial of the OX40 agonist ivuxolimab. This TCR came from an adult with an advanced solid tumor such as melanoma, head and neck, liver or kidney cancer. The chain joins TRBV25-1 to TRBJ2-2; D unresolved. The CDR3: CASSRNTANTGELFF. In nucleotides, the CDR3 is TGTGCCAGCAGTAGGAATACAGCGAACACCGGGGAGCTGTTTTTT.